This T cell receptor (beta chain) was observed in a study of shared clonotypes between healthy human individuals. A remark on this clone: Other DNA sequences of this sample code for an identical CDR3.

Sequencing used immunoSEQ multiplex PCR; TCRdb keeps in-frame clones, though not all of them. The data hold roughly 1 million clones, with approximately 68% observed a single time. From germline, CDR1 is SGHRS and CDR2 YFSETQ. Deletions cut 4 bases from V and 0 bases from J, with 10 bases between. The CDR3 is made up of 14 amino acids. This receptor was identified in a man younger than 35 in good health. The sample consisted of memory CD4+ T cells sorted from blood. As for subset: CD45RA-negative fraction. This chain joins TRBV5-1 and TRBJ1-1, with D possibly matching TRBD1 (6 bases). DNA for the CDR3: TGCGCCAGCAGCGCTCAGGGGTTGAACACTGAAGCTTTCTTT. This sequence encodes CASSAQGLNTEAFF.